This T cell receptor beta chain was sequenced during a study of early stage breast cancer tumors. Overall study: About 70% of the 16 invasive tumors were ER+, PR+ and HER2-. Among approximately 12 ER+/PR+/HER2- tumors, eight were ductal, four lobular. Average read coverage per sample was 9.5 to 10-fold.

Assay: immunoSEQ multiplex PCR; the TCRdb copy retains only in-frame clones and omits some. The data hold 44,000 or so clones, with around 83% observed a single time. V shed 5 bases and J shed 6 bases, with 13 bases lying between them. Per germline, CDR1 LNHDA and CDR2 SQIVND (reference sequence). The CDR3 runs 14 residues. Study-level findings and limits: Comparing each tissue with blood distinguished tumor from normal in about 85% of the 16 patients.

Details on this clone: What it recognizes is unknown.

The V and J genes are TRBV19 and TRBJ2-2; D perhaps matches TRBD1 (6 bases). The receptor's source is a person in their fifties or sixties with breast cancer. Sequenced sample: blood. The CDR3 spells CASSLQTGSGELFF. Here the CDR3 DNA reads TGTGCCAGTAGTCTCCAGACAGGTTCCGGGGAGCTGTTTTTT.